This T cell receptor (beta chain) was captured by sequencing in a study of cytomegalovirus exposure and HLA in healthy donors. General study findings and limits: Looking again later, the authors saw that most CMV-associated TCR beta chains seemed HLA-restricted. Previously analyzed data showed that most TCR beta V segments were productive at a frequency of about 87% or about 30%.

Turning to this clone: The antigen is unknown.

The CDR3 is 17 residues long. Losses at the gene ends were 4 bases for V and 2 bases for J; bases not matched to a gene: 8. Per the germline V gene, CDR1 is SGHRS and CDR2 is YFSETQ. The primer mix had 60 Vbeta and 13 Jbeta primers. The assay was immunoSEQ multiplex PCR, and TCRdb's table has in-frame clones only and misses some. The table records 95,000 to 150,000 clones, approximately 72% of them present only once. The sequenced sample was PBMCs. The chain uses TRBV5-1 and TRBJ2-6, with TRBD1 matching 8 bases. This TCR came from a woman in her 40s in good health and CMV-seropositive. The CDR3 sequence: CASSPGSTGAGANVLTF. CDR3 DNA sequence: TGCGCCAGCAGCCCGGGATCGACAGGGGCTGGGGCCAACGTCCTGACTTTC.